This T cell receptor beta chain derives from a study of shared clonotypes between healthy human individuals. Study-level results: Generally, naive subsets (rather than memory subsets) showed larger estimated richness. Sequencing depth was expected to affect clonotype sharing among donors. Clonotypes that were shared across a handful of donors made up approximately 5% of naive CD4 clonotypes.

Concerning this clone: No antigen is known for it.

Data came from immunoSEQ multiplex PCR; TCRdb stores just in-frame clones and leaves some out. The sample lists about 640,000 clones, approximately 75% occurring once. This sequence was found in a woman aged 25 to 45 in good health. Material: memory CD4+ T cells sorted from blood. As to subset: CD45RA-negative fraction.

The CDR3 coding sequence is TGTGCCAGTAGTATCCTTTCGGGGGGAGGGGCAGATACGCAGTATTTT. Its translation is CASSILSGGGADTQYF. The chain is built from TRBV19 and TRBJ2-3, with 7 bases matching TRBD2. The CDR3 is 16 amino acids. The germline V gene has CDR1 LNHDA and CDR2 SQIVND (reference sequence). The ends lost 3 bases at V and 4 bases at J; junction bases unmatched: 10.